This T cell receptor (beta chain) was sequenced in a study of T cells after posttransplantation cyclophosphamide (dated by TCRdb to 2016 to 2017). Background for the entire study: Using TRB sequencing, the study followed how the T cell repertoire rebuilt after myeloablative bone marrow transplantation with posttransplantation cyclophosphamide given as GVHD prophylaxis. Because TRA and TRB clonality were tightly correlated in 9 samples, subsequent TCR analyses were focused on TRB only. Public TRB sequences were compared against a database of over 3,500 sequences linked to responses to pathogens, tumor antigens, self-antigens and alloantigens. Blood from all 35 or so PTCy patients with 1-year posttransplant specimens was subjected to TRB sequencing. In 3 patients, TRB sequencing was also performed on up to roughly 3 more blood samples taken 2 to 5.2 years after transplant, and in several patients, pretransplant blood was also TRB-sequenced. Antigen receptor sequencing was done on samples from 35 PTCy-treated patients and from roughly 17 related bone marrow donors of those patients.

On the day of marrow donation, related bone marrow donors gave peripheral blood samples. Peripheral blood and bone marrow mononuclear cells were isolated by Ficoll-Hypaque density centrifugation and cryopreserved. Overall results and qualifications from the work: Donor-recipient similarity was low at 1-2 months but increased during the first year, and donor CD8+ memory clones often dominated later blood repertoires. The TRB repertoires of T cells infiltrating skin or GI tract showed only limited overlap with the TRB repertoires of T cells in blood. Across the roughly 48 patients, TRB clonality was highly associated with recipient CMV seropositivity and CMV reactivation, and diversity with PTCy was similar to that in the CNI/methotrexate controls.

Genomic DNA was the input for TRB sequencing, which was run either with the immunoSEQ assay at survey resolution or with the hsTCRB kit. In the authors' own workflow: Initial read processing used immunoSEQ software, and repertoire analyses used the LymphoSeq R package. Clonality was computed as 1 minus normalized Shannon entropy; Gini coefficient was also calculated for each TRB dataset. Phenotypes of unsorted samples were inferred by mapping TRB sequences from sorted subsets of the recipient or donor onto the same recipient's unsorted samples. Drawn from immuneACCESS, this table holds only the in-frame rearrangements with V and J called that TCRdb kept. Clones are partly lost; checked studies trace under half to an unresolved V gene and leave the rest unexplained. Clone size and the V and J calls come from that table; the DNA yielded D and trimming. The table for this sample lists around 44,000 clones, none of them counted only once. The top ten constitute roughly 2.3% of the sample.

The CDR3 measures 14 amino acids from cysteine to phenylalanine. The only DNA kept is the CDR3, 42 bases in frame from the first base. Trimming removed 1 base from V and 2 bases from J, leaving 8 bases between the germline ends. Sequences SGHTA (CDR1) and FQGNSA (CDR2) are obtained from the germline V gene. This clone was seen at least ten times. Its antigen is unknown. Base quality data are lacking; no much larger clone is found one base away. The sample consisted of PBMCs. The clonotype comes from a man aged 40-55 years in good health, CMV-negative, and a related stem cell transplant donor. The chain is made from TRBV7-2 and TRBJ1-1; the D gene lacks a confident call. The CDR3 corresponds to CASSLVSRNTEAFF. The DNA sequence is given as TGTGCCAGCAGCTTAGTATCCAGAAACACTGAAGCTTTCTTT.